Presented here are 30 T cell receptor beta chains from one specimen sequenced in a study of vaccination effects on CD4 cells after COVID-19. Sequencing was preceded by expansion of antigen-specific CD4+ T cells with viral peptide pools in the ViraFEST assay. It was after more than nine days of culture that CD4+ T cells were isolated. SARS-CoV-2 infection was confirmed by PCR in the person between March and December 2020. Their cognate antigens are unknown. Clones were sequenced by immunoSEQ multiplex PCR, and TCRdb holds only the in-frame ones, with some missing. The sample carries about 70,000 clones, 65% to 75% recorded once. The source was CD4+ T cells from PBMCs cultured with HIV peptides, collected before COVID-19 vaccination. As for subset: HIV-1 Nef peptide pool negative control/reference culture. The receptors originated from a human donor who had a prior SARS-CoV-2 infection.

This chain joins TRBV7-9 and TRBJ2-1; D is possibly TRBD2 (6 bases). V was trimmed by 5 bases and J by 7 bases, leaving 12 bases between them. The CDR3 has 13 residues. CDR1 is SEHNR and CDR2 is FQNEAQ in the germline V gene (reference sequence). The CDR3 here is CASSPLATNEQFF. CDR3 sequence (DNA): TGTGCCAGCAGCCCCCTAGCGACGAATGAGCAGTTCTTC.

CDR3 amino acids: CASSQFYREMETQYF. For the CDR3, the DNA is TGTGCCAGCAGCCAGTTCTATCGGGAGATGGAGACCCAGTACTTC. The chain couples TRBV3-1 (or the pseudogene TRBV3-2) to TRBJ2-5, with D maybe TRBD2 (6 bases). V shed 3 bases and J shed 5 bases, with 16 bases lying between them. Germline-derived CDR1 and CDR2 are LGHDT and YNNKEL (reference sequence). CDR3 length: 15 amino acids.

This clone occurred a few times. The V call is TRBV28, the J call TRBJ1-2; D unresolved. The CDR3 is 11 amino acids. Germline V lookup: CDR1 MDHEN, CDR2 SYDVKM. V was trimmed by 5 bases and J by 8 bases, leaving 9 bases between them. The CDR3 nucleotides are TGTGCCAGCAGTACATCGGTAGGCTACACCTTC. This gives the protein CASSTSVGYTF.

This clone was picked up one time. V usage is TRBV29-1 and J usage is TRBJ1-2; 7 bases are a match to TRBD1. Germline CDR1 is SQVTM and CDR2 is ANQGSEA. Trimming took 6 bases from V and 4 from J; bases not matched to a gene: 5. CDR3 length: 12 amino acids. CDR3 nucleotide sequence: TGCAGCGTCACAGGGGAATTCTATGGCTACACCTTC. Encoded protein: CSVTGEFYGYTF.

CDR3 sequence (DNA): TGTGCCAGCAGTTACGGGACAGGGGGCGTGGGCGCAGAAGCTTTCTTT. Its translation: CASSYGTGGVGAEAFF. The genes are TRBV27 and TRBJ1-1, with 12 bases matching TRBD1. The junction had 11 bases not matched to a gene; V was cut back by 4 bases and J by 8 bases. Germline assignment: CDR1 MNHEY and CDR2 SMNVEV (reference sequence). This CDR3 has 16 residues.

The chain uses TRBV11-3 and TRBJ2-2; 7 nucleotides align to TRBD1. Germline CDR1 SGHNT, CDR2 YENEEA. V dropped 3 bases and J dropped 2; count of bases not matched to a gene: 9. CDR3 length: 17 residues. CDR3 bases: TGTGCCAGCAGCTTGGGCTCCGGGACAGATAACACCGGGGAGCTGTTTTTT. Translation: CASSLGSGTDNTGELFF.

V gene TRBV10-3 combines with J gene TRBJ2-5; 12 bases agree with TRBD2. The germline V gene encodes CDR1 ENHRY and CDR2 SYGVKD. The J segment lost 2 bases and the V segment lost 10 bases, leaving 5 bases of the junction unmatched. This CDR3 comprises 14 residues. In DNA form, the CDR3 reads TGTGCCACCCTAGCGGGGGGGCAGCAAGAGACCCAGTACTTC. This sequence encodes CATLAGGQQETQYF.

The chain links TRBV2 to TRBJ2-2; the D gene is possibly TRBD1 (6 bases). The CDR3 runs to 14 residues. CDR1 is SNHLY, CDR2 FYNNEI, per germline. V gave up 6 bases and J gave up 1 base, with 9 bases separating them. For the CDR3, the DNA is TGTGCCAGCAGCAGAGGGGGGAACACCGGGGAGCTGTTTTTT. Amino acid sequence: CASSRGGNTGELFF.

V and J are TRBV12-3 or TRBV12-4 and TRBJ1-1, with D hard to call. The germline V and J ends were trimmed by 8 bases and 4 bases, with 8 bases remaining between them. The CDR3 loop spans 11 amino acids. This chain's CDR3 is CASGRGTEAFF. In DNA form, the CDR3 reads TGTGCCAGCGGGCGCGGCACTGAAGCTTTCTTT.

J is TRBJ1-5 and V is TRBV30; unclear D gene. CDR1 is GTSNPN, CDR2 SVGIG, per germline (reference sequence). The CDR3 spans 14 residues. V lost 0 bases and J 3 bases, leaving 9 bases between the germline ends. CDR3 region: CAWSVSGINQPQHF. DNA of the CDR3: TGTGCCTGGAGTGTATCAGGAATCAATCAGCCCCAGCATTTT.

The rearrangement links TRBV5-1 to TRBJ2-1; 12 positions match TRBD2. This CDR3 has 15 residues. V lost 4 bases, J lost 4 bases, and 3 bases stayed unmatched. Germline V CDR1 and CDR2: SGHRS, YFSETQ. As DNA, the CDR3 is TGCGCCAGCAGCCGGACTAGCGGGACGTACAATGAGCAGTTCTTC. Protein product: CASSRTSGTYNEQFF. The full variable domain, completed using reference TRBV5-1 and TRBJ2-1, is KAGVTQTPRYLIKTRGQQVTLSCSPISGHRSVSWYQQTPGQGLQFLFEYFSETQRNKGNFPGRFSGRQFSNSRSEMNVSTLELGDSALYLCASSRTSGTYNEQFFGPGTRLTVL.

The V call is TRBV28, the J call TRBJ2-2, with D possibly being TRBD1 or TRBD2 (5 bases each). The germline CDR1 and CDR2 sequences are MDHEN and SYDVKM. The CDR3 is 13 residues long. Trimming took off 8 bases at V and 1 base at J, with 8 bases between the two ends. The DNA for the CDR3 is TGTGCCAGCCGGGACGGGAACACCGGGGAGCTGTTTTTT. It translates to CASRDGNTGELFF.

The rearrangement uses TRBV7-3 and TRBJ2-2; D not certain. Germline V lookup: CDR1 SGHTA, CDR2 FQGTGA. The CDR3 totals 13 residues. V shed 3 bases and J shed 5 bases, with 7 bases lying between them. The CDR3 is CASSFRHTGELFF. CDR3 DNA sequence: TGTGCCAGCAGCTTCCGGCATACCGGGGAGCTGTTTTTT.

The chain has TRBV24-1 and TRBJ2-2; 9 nucleotides match TRBD1. The trim removed 2 bases at V and 6 bases at J, leaving 6 bases unmatched. In germline, CDR1 is KGHDR, CDR2 SFDVKD. The CDR3 runs 16 residues. The chain's CDR3 is CATSDSKGQGSGELFF. CDR3 bases: TGTGCCACCAGTGATTCGAAAGGACAGGGGTCCGGGGAGCTGTTTTTT.

The chain has TRBV2 and TRBJ2-7, with TRBD2 matching over 7 bases. This CDR3 has 14 amino acids. Looked up from germline, CDR1 is SNHLY and CDR2 is FYNNEI. V shed 1 base, J shed 2 bases, and the junction held 2 bases outside the gene matches. CDR3 coding DNA: TGTGCCAGCAGTGAAGATGGGGGGGCCTACGAGCAGTACTTC. It yields the protein CASSEDGGAYEQYF.

This chain joins TRBV7-3 and TRBJ1-1, with 8 bases lining up with TRBD1. V shed 8 bases and J 4 bases; nucleotides not matched to a gene: 6. This CDR3 region has 13 residues. Germline CDR1 and CDR2: SGHTA and FQGTGA. The CDR3 is CASGQGGSTEAFF. CDR3 sequence (DNA): TGTGCCAGCGGACAGGGTGGGAGCACTGAAGCTTTCTTT.

The chain recombines TRBV29-1 with TRBJ2-3; a possible D gene is TRBD1 (6 bases). Germline assignment: CDR1 SQVTM and CDR2 ANQGSEA. The CDR3 covers 13 residues. Trimming took off 5 bases at V and 4 bases at J, with 13 bases between the two ends. The CDR3 sequence is CSVSTGLADTQYF. The CDR3, as DNA: TGCAGCGTTTCCACAGGGTTGGCAGATACGCAGTATTTT.

The genes are TRBV15 and TRBJ2-5; 7 nucleotides align to TRBD2. CDR1 is LNHNV, CDR2 YYDKDF, per germline (reference sequence). The CDR3 is 13 residues long. The V and J ends lost 6 bases and 2 bases, in that order; junction bases with no gene match: 3. The CDR3 sequence: CATRRERQETQYF. In nucleotides, the CDR3 is TGTGCCACCAGGCGGGAGAGGCAAGAGACCCAGTACTTC.

This clone was detected only a few times. This chain joins TRBV7-8 and TRBJ2-7; TRBD2 aligns across 9 bases. Germline lookup yields CDR1 SGHVS and CDR2 FQNEAQ. This CDR3 spans 15 amino acids. The trim removed 3 bases at V and 0 bases at J, leaving 3 bases unmatched. The CDR3, as DNA: TGTGCCAGCAGCTTTAGCGGGGGAAGCTCCTACGAGCAGTACTTC. Amino acids: CASSFSGGSSYEQYF.

V usage is TRBV5-1 and J usage is TRBJ1-4; no clear D. Trimming pared 0 bases from V and 4 bases from J, leaving 7 bases between. CDR1 and CDR2 (germline): SGHRS, YFSETQ. The CDR3 runs to 14 residues. The CDR3 protein is CASSLDRFNEKLFF. Written as DNA, the CDR3 is TGCGCCAGCAGCTTGGATCGGTTTAATGAAAAACTGTTTTTT.

This chain joins TRBV3-1 (or the pseudogene TRBV3-2) and TRBJ2-4; D is unclear. CDR1 is LGHDT, CDR2 YNNKEL, per germline (reference sequence). Trimming removed 4 bases at V and 5 bases at J, with 21 bases between. This CDR3 has 17 residues. This CDR3 reads CASSPSRPICKENIQYF. The CDR3 DNA reads TGTGCCAGCAGCCCCTCTCGTCCCATTTGCAAAGAAAACATTCAGTACTTC.

This clone was observed once. The CDR3 loop is CASSLGGGVQETQYF. Written as DNA, the CDR3 is TGCGCCAGCAGCTTGGGAGGGGGGGTACAAGAGACCCAGTACTTC. This chain joins TRBV5-1 and TRBJ2-5; the D gene is possibly TRBD2 (7 bases). V was pared by 0 bases and J by 2 bases, with 11 bases between. The CDR3 has 15 residues. Germline V gene lookup returns CDR1 SGHRS and CDR2 YFSETQ.

The chain carries TRBV6-6 and TRBJ1-4; weak D call: TRBD1 (5 bases). V was trimmed by 6 bases and J by 3 bases, leaving 11 bases between them. CDR3 size: 14 residues. CDR1 and CDR2 (germline): MNHNY, SVGAGI (reference sequence). CDR3 coding DNA: TGTGCCAGCAGCTCTGTAGGGGCTAATGAAAAACTGTTTTTT. Translation: CASSSVGANEKLFF.

In its sample, this clone was seen a few times. The chain couples TRBV5-4 to TRBJ2-7; 10 bases map to TRBD2. CDR1 is SGHNT, CDR2 YYREEE, per germline (reference sequence). Unmatched junction bases numbered 11, after V lost 0 bases and J lost 2 bases. The CDR3 has 18 residues. The CDR3 is CASSLGLAGALRPYEQYF. In DNA, the CDR3 is TGTGCCAGCAGCTTGGGCCTAGCGGGGGCGTTACGCCCCTACGAGCAGTACTTC.

V usage is TRBV10-3 and J usage is TRBJ2-6, with D possibly TRBD2 on 5 matching bases. Trimming pared 3 bases from V and 2 bases from J, leaving 11 bases between. The CDR3 is made up of 16 amino acids. The V gene's germline CDR1 is ENHRY and CDR2 SYGVKD. CDR3 loop: CAISDGRGTGANVLTF. The CDR3 DNA sequence: TGTGCCATCAGTGACGGACGGGGAACTGGGGCCAACGTCCTGACTTTC.

The chain employs TRBV5-1 and TRBJ2-7; D remains unclear. V lost 2 bases and J lost 0, with 15 bases in between. Germline CDR1 reads SGHRS; CDR2 reads YFSETQ. The CDR3 runs to 16 residues. The chain's CDR3 is CASSFRLGSYSYEQYF. The CDR3 coding sequence is TGCGCCAGCAGCTTCCGTTTGGGGTCTTACTCCTACGAGCAGTACTTC.

Turning to this clone: One junction end does not reproduce the germline sequence, and a read error may be involved. The V call is TRBV7-9, the J call TRBJ2-3; 10 bases map to TRBD2. CDR1 is SEHNR, CDR2 FQNEAQ, per germline (reference sequence). The CDR3 is 12 amino acids. CDR3 sequence reads: CASSITSGALRF. CDR3 DNA: TGTGCCAGCAGCATCACTAGCGGGGCACTCCGTTTT.

This clone has only one observation. The chain recombines TRBV5-5 with TRBJ1-1; no firm D call. CDR1 is SGHKS, CDR2 YYEKEE, per germline (reference sequence). V shed 3 bases and J shed 1 base, with 16 bases lying between them. CDR3 length equals 16 residues. CDR3 region: CASSSRVFLRNTEAFF. The CDR3 DNA reads as TGTGCCAGCAGCTCAAGAGTTTTTTTGCGGAACACTGAAGCTTTCTTT.

The rearrangement links TRBV30 to TRBJ2-2; D is unclear. CDR1 GTSNPN and CDR2 SVGIG come from the germline V gene (reference sequence). This CDR3 comprises 13 residues. V lost 0 bases and J 3 bases, leaving 5 bases between the germline ends. This CDR3 is CAWSVDYTGELFF. The CDR3 DNA follows: TGTGCCTGGAGTGTAGATTACACCGGGGAGCTGTTTTTT.

This sequence joins TRBV18 and TRBJ2-3; D unresolved. Trimming stripped 0 bases from V and 6 bases from J, with 10 bases between. This CDR3 region has 14 residues. Germline V CDR1 and CDR2: KGHSH, LQKENI. Here the CDR3 DNA reads TGTGCCAGCTCACCACCGAGTGGGGTGGATACGCAGTATTTT. Translated: CASSPPSGVDTQYF. Full variable domain (remainder filled in from reference TRBV18 and TRBJ2-3): NAGVMQNPRHLVRRRGQEARLRCSPMKGHSHVYWYRQLPEEGLKFMVYLQKENIIDESGMPKERFSAEFPKEGPSILRIQQVVRGDSAAYFCASSPPSGVDTQYFGPGTRLTVL.